The rows below give T cell receptor beta chains drawn from one sample of a study of response to subunit inactivated influenza vaccine. TCRdb redid the calling of the RT-PCR reads with MiXCR, one entry per CDR3 protein. The sample has over 450,000 distinct CDR3 sequences, roughly 13% seen once. Specimen: PBMCs from blood, collected 40 to 50 days after vaccination. These receptors came from a man between 50 and 59 years old who received an inactivated influenza vaccine. Both conserved end residues are part of each CDR3. D genes are given only for firm matches. Clone size appears in some rows only: once, few, many, or a class for an expanded clone.

cdr3_length: 12
clone_size: NA
d_call: NA
j_call: TRBJ2-2
v_call: TRBV6-5
cdr3_aa: CASSYIGGELFF
cdr3_nt: TGTGCCAGCAGTTATATCGGCGGGGAGCTGTTTTTT

cdr3_length: 12
clone_size: NA
d_call: NA
j_call: TRBJ1-1
v_call: TRBV29-1
cdr3_aa: CSVARGNTEAFF
cdr3_nt: TGCAGCGTTGCGCGGGGGAACACTGAAGCTTTCTTT

cdr3_length: 16
clone_size: few
d_call: NA
j_call: TRBJ2-2
v_call: TRBV7-2
cdr3_aa: CASSSSQGANTGELFF
cdr3_nt: TGTGCCAGCAGCTCCTCGCAAGGCGCGAACACCGGGGAGCTGTTTTTT

cdr3_length: 16
clone_size: NA
d_call: NA
j_call: TRBJ2-3
v_call: TRBV18
cdr3_aa: CASSPQKTASTDTQYF
cdr3_nt: TGTGCCAGCTCACCCCAAAAGACAGCTAGCACAGATACGCAGTATTTT

cdr3_length: 14
clone_size: few
d_call: TRBD1
j_call: TRBJ2-7
v_call: TRBV15
cdr3_aa: CATSTGTGFYEQYF
cdr3_nt: TGTGCCACCAGCACTGGGACAGGGTTCTACGAGCAGTACTTC

cdr3_length: 15
clone_size: NA
d_call: NA
j_call: TRBJ1-1
v_call: TRBV20-1
cdr3_aa: CSARGETALNTEAFF
cdr3_nt: TGCAGTGCTAGAGGGGAGACAGCCCTGAACACTGAAGCTTTCTTT

cdr3_length: 14
clone_size: many
d_call: TRBD1
j_call: TRBJ1-1
v_call: TRBV5-1
cdr3_aa: CASGAGTETTEAFF
cdr3_nt: TGCGCCAGCGGAGCCGGGACAGAGACCACTGAAGCTTTCTTT

cdr3_length: 20
clone_size: NA
d_call: TRBD2
j_call: TRBJ2-3
v_call: TRBV6-2/TRBV6-3
cdr3_aa: CASSYFLPGLAGTSTDTQYF
cdr3_nt: TGTGCCAGCAGTTACTTTCTGCCGGGACTAGCGGGGACTAGCACAGATACGCAGTATTTT

cdr3_length: 13
clone_size: NA
d_call: NA
j_call: TRBJ2-7
v_call: TRBV12-3/TRBV12-4
cdr3_aa: CASRRRGSGEQYF
cdr3_nt: TGTGCCAGCAGGAGGAGGGGCAGCGGTGAGCAGTACTTC

cdr3_length: 12
clone_size: NA
d_call: NA
j_call: TRBJ2-2
v_call: TRBV29-1
cdr3_aa: CSASVGTGELFF
cdr3_nt: TGCAGCGCCAGCGTTGGAACCGGGGAGCTGTTTTTT

cdr3_length: 14
clone_size: few
d_call: TRBD1
j_call: TRBJ2-1
v_call: TRBV24-1
cdr3_aa: CATAGQGGGNEQFF
cdr3_nt: TGTGCCACCGCCGGACAGGGGGGAGGCAATGAGCAGTTCTTC

cdr3_length: 16
clone_size: NA
d_call: TRBD1
j_call: TRBJ2-7
v_call: TRBV7-9
cdr3_aa: CASSPGQGAYSYEQYF
cdr3_nt: TGTGCCAGCAGCCCTGGACAGGGGGCTTACTCCTACGAGCAGTACTTC

cdr3_length: 16
clone_size: many
d_call: NA
j_call: TRBJ1-1
v_call: TRBV28
cdr3_aa: CASSFHRSGLNTEAFF
cdr3_nt: TGTGCCAGCAGTTTTCACAGATCGGGGCTGAACACTGAAGCTTTCTTT

cdr3_length: 14
clone_size: once
d_call: NA
j_call: TRBJ1-6
v_call: TRBV20-1
cdr3_aa: CSARSGSAYSPLHF
cdr3_nt: TGCAGTGCTAGATCGGGGAGCGCGTATTCACCCCTCCACTTT

cdr3_length: 19
clone_size: once
d_call: TRBD2
j_call: TRBJ2-3
v_call: TRBV20-1
cdr3_aa: CSARPDPGLAGGRPDTQYF
cdr3_nt: TGCAGTGCTAGGCCTGATCCGGGACTAGCGGGAGGGCGCCCAGATACGCAGTATTTT

cdr3_length: 16
clone_size: NA
d_call: TRBD1
j_call: TRBJ1-6
v_call: TRBV7-2
cdr3_aa: CASSLRDRGRVSPLHF
cdr3_nt: TGTGCCAGCAGCTTAAGGGACAGGGGGCGCGTCTCACCCCTCCACTTT

cdr3_length: 13
clone_size: few
d_call: TRBD1
j_call: TRBJ2-3
v_call: TRBV6-6
cdr3_aa: CASRQTGGDTQYF
cdr3_nt: TGTGCCAGCAGGCAGACAGGGGGAGATACGCAGTATTTT

cdr3_length: 11
clone_size: few
d_call: NA
j_call: TRBJ1-2
v_call: TRBV7-9
cdr3_aa: CASSQRDGYTF
cdr3_nt: TGTGCCAGCAGTCAGAGGGATGGCTACACCTTC

cdr3_length: 16
clone_size: many
d_call: NA
j_call: TRBJ1-6
v_call: TRBV6-5
cdr3_aa: CASSYSRGGADSPLHF
cdr3_nt: TGTGCCAGCAGTTACTCGAGGGGGGGCGCGGATTCACCCCTCCACTTT

cdr3_length: 18
clone_size: many
d_call: TRBD1
j_call: TRBJ1-1
v_call: TRBV25-1
cdr3_aa: CASSAALGTGTKNTEAFF
cdr3_nt: TGTGCCAGCAGTGCAGCCCTGGGGACAGGAACGAAGAACACTGAAGCTTTCTTT

cdr3_length: 15
clone_size: NA
d_call: NA
j_call: TRBJ1-1
v_call: TRBV6-1
cdr3_aa: CASRARGEPQAEAFF
cdr3_nt: TGTGCCAGCCGGGCCCGGGGAGAGCCCCAGGCTGAAGCTTTCTTT

cdr3_length: 15
clone_size: NA
d_call: NA
j_call: TRBJ2-2
v_call: TRBV11-3
cdr3_aa: CASSLRLGYTGELFF
cdr3_nt: TGTGCCAGCAGCTTGAGACTAGGGTACACCGGGGAGCTGTTTTTT

cdr3_length: 15
clone_size: few
d_call: TRBD1
j_call: TRBJ2-5
v_call: TRBV6-1
cdr3_aa: CASSFTGTVQETQYF
cdr3_nt: TGTGCCAGCAGCTTTACAGGGACAGTACAAGAGACCCAGTACTTC

cdr3_length: 14
clone_size: NA
d_call: TRBD2
j_call: TRBJ2-7
v_call: TRBV29-1
cdr3_aa: CSAGGTSGIPEQYF
cdr3_nt: TGCAGCGCCGGTGGGACTAGCGGGATCCCCGAGCAGTACTTC

cdr3_length: 15
clone_size: NA
d_call: NA
j_call: TRBJ1-6
v_call: TRBV6-1
cdr3_aa: CASSTGSIYNSPLHF
cdr3_nt: TGTGCCAGCAGTACCGGATCGATATATAATTCACCCCTCCACTTT

cdr3_length: 13
clone_size: NA
d_call: NA
j_call: TRBJ2-1
v_call: TRBV9
cdr3_aa: CASSVKGNNEQFF
cdr3_nt: TGTGCCAGCAGCGTAAAGGGGAACAATGAGCAGTTCTTC

cdr3_length: 15
clone_size: few
d_call: NA
j_call: TRBJ2-3
v_call: TRBV7-9
cdr3_aa: CASSSTGGLVNTQYF
cdr3_nt: TGTGCCAGCAGCTCCACCGGAGGACTTGTAAATACGCAGTATTTT

cdr3_length: 16
clone_size: few
d_call: TRBD1
j_call: TRBJ2-1
v_call: TRBV7-2
cdr3_aa: CASSRRQGLTYNEQFF
cdr3_nt: TGTGCCAGCAGCCGTCGACAGGGATTGACCTACAATGAGCAGTTCTTC

cdr3_length: 16
clone_size: few
d_call: TRBD1
j_call: TRBJ2-6
v_call: TRBV20-1
cdr3_aa: CSAYRTGASGANVLTF
cdr3_nt: TGCAGTGCTTACCGGACAGGGGCCTCTGGGGCCAACGTCCTGACTTTC

cdr3_length: 13
clone_size: few
d_call: NA
j_call: TRBJ2-5
v_call: TRBV20-1
cdr3_aa: CSALGGGQETQYF
cdr3_nt: TGCAGTGCCCTAGGAGGCGGGCAAGAGACCCAGTACTTC

cdr3_length: 15
clone_size: few
d_call: TRBD2
j_call: TRBJ2-1
v_call: TRBV7-9
cdr3_aa: CASSRIGLAGDEQFF
cdr3_nt: TGTGCCAGCAGCCGTATAGGACTAGCGGGGGATGAGCAGTTCTTC

cdr3_length: 19
clone_size: NA
d_call: TRBD2
j_call: TRBJ2-1
v_call: TRBV15
cdr3_aa: CATSRDSLRLAGGPDEQFF
cdr3_nt: TGTGCCACCAGCAGAGATTCTTTGAGACTAGCGGGAGGGCCCGATGAGCAGTTCTTC

cdr3_length: 14
clone_size: NA
d_call: TRBD2
j_call: TRBJ2-3
v_call: TRBV20-1
cdr3_aa: CSSGLAGFTDTQYF
cdr3_nt: TGCAGTTCTGGACTAGCGGGGTTCACAGATACGCAGTATTTT

cdr3_length: 18
clone_size: few
d_call: TRBD1
j_call: TRBJ2-1
v_call: TRBV5-1
cdr3_aa: CASSLVQGAQSSYNEQFF
cdr3_nt: TGCGCCAGCAGCTTGGTACAGGGGGCCCAGAGCTCCTACAATGAGCAGTTCTTC

cdr3_length: 12
clone_size: NA
d_call: NA
j_call: TRBJ1-2
v_call: TRBV12-3/TRBV12-4
cdr3_aa: CASSLGPTGYTF
cdr3_nt: TGTGCCAGCAGTTTAGGCCCTACAGGCTACACCTTC

cdr3_length: 17
clone_size: NA
d_call: NA
j_call: TRBJ2-3
v_call: TRBV6-2/TRBV6-3
cdr3_aa: CASSPVFVGASTDTQYF
cdr3_nt: TGTGCCAGCAGTCCCGTTTTCGTGGGAGCTAGCACAGATACGCAGTATTTT